This T cell receptor (beta chain) is drawn from a study of T cell changes during pregnancy in multiple sclerosis. The V and J ends lost 4 bases and 2 bases respectively, with 8 bases between them. Germline V lookup: CDR1 SQVTM, CDR2 ANQGSEA. CDR3 length: 12 amino acids. Data came from immunoSEQ multiplex PCR; TCRdb stores just in-frame clones and leaves some out. The sample holds 85,000 to 130,000 clones, around 93% seen once. Sequenced material: peripheral blood, taken before pregnancy. The chain joins TRBV29-1 to TRBJ2-5; TRBD1 is a possible D gene (6 bases). This sequence originates from a female donor with multiple sclerosis, enrolled in a pregnancy study. CDR3 amino acids: CSVGGLQETQYF. The CDR3 DNA reads TGCAGCGTTGGGGGGCTTCAAGAGACCCAGTACTTC.